The 21 T cell receptor beta chains given below trace back to one sample, sequenced in a study of shared clonotypes between healthy human individuals (TCRdb year 2020). Library construction relied on the immunoSEQ multiplex PCR assay. As stored in TCRdb, this immuneACCESS dataset retains in-frame rearrangements with V and J assigned. A fraction of the clones does not appear; measured against another copy, unresolved V genes explain less than half of the discrepancy, and the remainder lacks a known reason. For this sample there are about 2 million clones; approximately 94% appear just once. Of the sample, roughly 1% is held by the ten largest clones. CD8 naive samples were obtained by positive selection for CCR7 among CD45RO-negative cells, yielding a CD45RA+CCR7+ population from which TemRA cells were excluded. What was sequenced was naive CD8+ T cells sorted from blood. The sample's cell subset or site label, in plain terms: CD45RA+CCR7+. The receptors shown here come from a man in his late teens or twenties in good health.

This rearrangement joins TRBV28 to TRBJ1-2; D gene uncertain. In germline, CDR1 is MDHEN, CDR2 SYDVKM. Trimming pared 9 bases from V and 1 base from J, leaving 18 bases between. The CDR3 totals 15 residues. CDR3 coding DNA: TGTGCCAGTACCGCACCCTCTCTGCTTAACTATGGCTACACCTTC. It specifies CASTAPSLLNYGYTF.

V is TRBV2 and J is TRBJ2-5; 9 bases fit TRBD2. After removal of 4 bases from V and 5 bases from J, the junction contained 11 bases not matched to a gene. CDR3 length: 16 residues. Per germline, CDR1 SNHLY and CDR2 FYNNEI. CDR3 in DNA: TGTGCCAGCAGTGGTAACCCTAGCGGGACGGATGAGACCCAGTACTTC. Encoded protein: CASSGNPSGTDETQYF.

The rearrangement joins TRBV7-9 to TRBJ1-6; 7 positions match TRBD1. This CDR3 region has 16 residues. V lost 1 base, J lost 6 bases, and 6 bases stayed unmatched. Germline V gene lookup returns CDR1 SEHNR and CDR2 FQNEAQ (reference sequence). CDR3 DNA: TGTGCCAGCAGCTTAGTGAGACAGGGATTTAATTCACCCCTCCACTTT. Translation: CASSLVRQGFNSPLHF.

The J gene is TRBJ2-3, the V gene TRBV11-2, with 8 bases lining up with TRBD2. Trimming cost V 5 bases and J 2 bases; bases outside gene matches: 9. In germline, CDR1 is SGHAT, CDR2 FQNNGV. The CDR3 sequence is 16 residues long. This CDR3 is CASSPRGGLDTDTQYF. CDR3 bases: TGTGCCAGCAGCCCCCGCGGGGGGCTCGACACAGATACGCAGTATTTT.

Note on this clone: Within the sample, other DNA sequences also encode this same CDR3. This rearrangement joins TRBV9 to TRBJ1-1; no definite D call. Trimming removed 3 bases from V and 1 base from J, with 7 bases in between. CDR1 is SGDLS, CDR2 YYNGEE, per germline. The CDR3 runs to 13 residues. CDR3 loop: CASSDGPNTEAFF. In DNA form, the CDR3 reads TGTGCCAGCAGCGACGGGCCGAACACTGAAGCTTTCTTT.

This chain joins TRBV6-5 and TRBJ2-5; 7 nucleotides match TRBD2. Per the germline V gene, CDR1 is MNHEY and CDR2 is SVGAGI. The CDR3 is 15 residues long. Losses at the gene ends were 5 bases for V and 5 bases for J; bases not matched to a gene: 11. The CDR3 DNA is TGTGCCAGCAGTCTACTAGCGTATAGTTCGGAGACCCAGTACTTC. This translates into CASSLLAYSSETQYF.

As to this clone: The same CDR3 is also encoded by other DNA sequences in this sample. The genes are TRBV5-4 and TRBJ2-5; TRBD1 aligns across 12 bases. Germline-derived CDR1 and CDR2 are SGHNT and YYREEE (reference sequence). The V segment lost 4 bases and the J segment 5 bases; nucleotides outside the gene matches: 6. This CDR3 spans 15 amino acids. CDR3 region: CASSAGTGGLETQYF. DNA for the CDR3: TGTGCCAGCAGCGCCGGGACAGGGGGCTTGGAGACCCAGTACTTC.

The V and J genes are TRBV5-8 and TRBJ2-7, with 13 bases identical to TRBD2. V lost 3 bases, J lost 7 bases, and 4 bases stayed unmatched. CDR1 SGHTS and CDR2 YDEGEE come from the germline V gene. The CDR3 consists of 14 residues. The CDR3 sequence is CASSWGTSGMEQYF. CDR3 nucleotide sequence: TGTGCCAGCAGCTGGGGGACTAGCGGGATGGAGCAGTACTTC.

The CDR3 nucleotides read TGTGCCAGCAGGCCCGAAGGGGGCAATAGTCAGCCCCAGCATTTT. Translated: CASRPEGGNSQPQHF. The genes are TRBV6-5 and TRBJ1-5; 7 positions match TRBD1. With V trimmed by 6 bases and J by 6 bases, 11 bases remained unmatched. The CDR3 contains 15 residues. Germline V CDR1 and CDR2: MNHEY, SVGAGI.

The chain carries TRBV7-8 and TRBJ2-7, with D maybe TRBD1 (6 bases). Trimming shortened V by 5 bases and J by 0 bases, and 14 bases separated the two germline ends. The germline V gene has CDR1 SGHVS and CDR2 FQNEAQ. CDR3 length: 15 amino acids. CDR3 coding DNA: TGTGCCAGCAGCGTCAGGGGACGTAGCTCCTACGAGCAGTACTTC. It specifies CASSVRGRSSYEQYF.

The J gene is TRBJ1-5, the V gene TRBV10-1, with 8 bases fitting TRBD1. This CDR3 comprises 13 residues. Trimming cost V 3 bases and J 10 bases; bases outside gene matches: 5. From germline, CDR1 is WNHNN and CDR2 SYGVQD (reference sequence). In DNA, the CDR3 is TGCGCCAGCAGTGAAACAGGGGGAGGCCCCCAGCATTTT. It specifies CASSETGGGPQHF.

This clone was recorded once. The chain combines TRBV28 with TRBJ1-2; D call uncertain. Germline CDR1 MDHEN, CDR2 SYDVKM. V was pared by 7 bases and J by 2 bases, with 20 bases between. This CDR3 comprises 16 residues. CDR3 sequence (DNA): TGTGCCAGCACTCCGGTCGCGGATGCTCTCAACTATGGCTACACCTTC. Amino acid sequence: CASTPVADALNYGYTF.

This chain connects TRBV27 to TRBJ2-3, with 8 bases lining up with TRBD1. CDR1 is MNHEY and CDR2 is SMNVEV in the germline V gene (reference sequence). Trimming removed 1 base from V and 3 bases from J; junction bases left unmatched: 6. The CDR3 has 16 amino acids. The CDR3: CASSLYAGGLTDTQYF. CDR3 nucleotides: TGTGCCAGCAGTTTATACGCAGGGGGCCTTACAGATACGCAGTATTTT.

Remarks on this clone: Other DNA sequences of this sample code for an identical CDR3. The chain carries TRBV4-3 and TRBJ1-1, with D perhaps TRBD1 (5 bases). Germline V gene sequence: CDR1 LGHNA, CDR2 YSLEER. The CDR3 consists of 14 residues. V lost 3 bases and J 1 base, leaving 9 bases between the germline ends. The CDR3 DNA reads TGCGCCAGCAGCCAGGGGGTAGGGAACACTGAAGCTTTCTTT. Encoded protein: CASSQGVGNTEAFF.

The chain links TRBV2 to TRBJ2-1; no firm D call. Germline assignment: CDR1 SNHLY and CDR2 FYNNEI. This CDR3 has 17 amino acids. The V end was cut by 3 bases, the J end by 0 bases, with 15 bases between. The CDR3 coding sequence is TGTGCCAGCAGTGAGATTGTGAGGCAGAGCTCCTACAATGAGCAGTTCTTC. It specifies CASSEIVRQSSYNEQFF. Variable domain in full (rest from reference TRBV2 and TRBJ2-1): EPEVTQTPSHQVTQMGQEVILRCVPISNHLYFYWYRQILGQKVEFLVSFYNNEISEKSEIFDDQFSVERPDGSNFTLKIRSTKLEDSAMYFCASSEIVRQSSYNEQFFGPGTRLTVL.

Notes on this clone: Distinct nucleotide sequences in the sample also encode this CDR3. The chain uses TRBV18 and TRBJ2-3; D is unclear. Trimming stripped 3 bases from V and 0 bases from J, with 7 bases between. Looked up from germline, CDR1 is KGHSH and CDR2 is LQKENI. The CDR3 consists of 14 residues. CDR3 nucleotide sequence: TGTGCCAGCTCACCCCCTTCAAGCACAGATACGCAGTATTTT. It specifies CASSPPSSTDTQYF.

The genes are TRBV9 and TRBJ2-5; possibly TRBD1 or TRBD2 for D (5 bases each). This CDR3 has 17 amino acids. With 0 bases removed from V and 5 bases from J, the gap between germline ends came to 20 bases. The germline V gene has CDR1 SGDLS and CDR2 YYNGEE. As DNA, the CDR3 is TGTGCCAGCAGCGTAGCTTCCGGGACCCAGGCTTGGGAGACCCAGTACTTC. This codes for CASSVASGTQAWETQYF.

The rearrangement uses TRBV5-1 and TRBJ2-1; TRBD2 matches 11 bases. Unmatched junction bases numbered 11, after V lost 6 bases and J lost 0 bases. Germline CDR1 reads SGHRS; CDR2 reads YFSETQ. The CDR3 extends over 18 amino acids. The DNA for the CDR3 is TGCGCCAGCACTCCGGCCCGACTAGCGGGACTCTCCTACAATGAGCAGTTCTTC. Protein sequence: CASTPARLAGLSYNEQFF.

This sequence joins TRBV27 and TRBJ1-2, with 7 bases fitting TRBD1. V dropped 6 bases and J dropped 5; count of bases not matched to a gene: 12. This CDR3 has 15 residues. Germline assignment: CDR1 MNHEY and CDR2 SMNVEV (reference sequence). CDR3 amino acids: CASRTGTDLLYGYTF. Written as DNA, the CDR3 is TGTGCCAGCAGAACCGGGACAGATCTCTTGTATGGCTACACCTTC.

This chain connects TRBV30 to TRBJ2-3; TRBD2 matches 8 bases. V lost 0 bases to trimming and J lost 2 bases; unmatched junction nucleotides: 4. This CDR3 spans 15 amino acids. Germline V gene data show CDR1 as GTSNPN and CDR2 as SVGIG (reference sequence). For the CDR3, the DNA is TGTGCCTGGAGTGTAGCGGGAGTTATCACAGATACGCAGTATTTT. This gives the protein CAWSVAGVITDTQYF.

The rearrangement uses TRBV9 and TRBJ2-5, with 9 bases aligning to TRBD2. CDR3 length: 16 amino acids. Losses at the gene ends were 3 bases for V and 4 bases for J; bases not matched to a gene: 10. Germline loops: CDR1 SGDLS, CDR2 YYNGEE. DNA for the CDR3: TGTGCCAGCAGCGGACTGGGACTAGCTGGAGGAGAGACCCAGTACTTC. Translating gives CASSGLGLAGGETQYF.